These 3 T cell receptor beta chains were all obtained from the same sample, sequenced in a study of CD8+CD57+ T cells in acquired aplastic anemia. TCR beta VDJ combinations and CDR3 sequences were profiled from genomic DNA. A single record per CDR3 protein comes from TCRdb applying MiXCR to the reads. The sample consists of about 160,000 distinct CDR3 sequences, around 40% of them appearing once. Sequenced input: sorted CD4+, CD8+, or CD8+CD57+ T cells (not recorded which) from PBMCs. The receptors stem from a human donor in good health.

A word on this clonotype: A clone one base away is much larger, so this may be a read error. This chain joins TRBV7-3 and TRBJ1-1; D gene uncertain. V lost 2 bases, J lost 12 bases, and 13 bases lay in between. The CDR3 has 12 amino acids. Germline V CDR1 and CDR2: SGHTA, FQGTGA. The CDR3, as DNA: TGTGCCAGCAGCTTAGTTGGGATAGAAACTTTCTTT. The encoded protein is CASSLVGIETFF.

The CDR3 DNA reads TGTGCCAGCAGCTTCCCGGGACAGGGAGATTCACCCCTCCACTTT. It specifies CASSFPGQGDSPLHF. This chain uses TRBV7-9 with TRBJ1-6; 9 bases match TRBD1. Losses at the gene ends were 3 bases for V and 8 bases for J; bases not matched to a gene: 5. The CDR3 runs 15 residues. CDR1 SEHNR and CDR2 FQNEAQ come from the germline V gene (reference sequence).

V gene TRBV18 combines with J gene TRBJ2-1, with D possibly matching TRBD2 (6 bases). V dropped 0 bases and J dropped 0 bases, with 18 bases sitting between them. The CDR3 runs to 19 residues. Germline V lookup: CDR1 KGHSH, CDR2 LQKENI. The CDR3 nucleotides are TGTGCCAGCTCACCACCGCCGGGATCGGGACTTAGCTCCTACAATGAGCAGTTCTTC. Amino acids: CASSPPPGSGLSSYNEQFF. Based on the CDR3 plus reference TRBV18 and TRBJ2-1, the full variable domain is NAGVMQNPRHLVRRRGQEARLRCSPMKGHSHVYWYRQLPEEGLKFMVYLQKENIIDESGMPKERFSAEFPKEGPSILRIQQVVRGDSAAYFCASSPPPGSGLSSYNEQFFGPGTRLTVL.